The rows below give T cell receptor beta chains drawn from one sample of a study of T cell repertoires in cytomegalovirus infection. These TCRs' antigens remain unknown. TCRdb recomputed calls from the reads with MiXCR, one row per CDR3 protein. The sample shows about 27,000 distinct CDR3 sequences, around 20% of them seen only once. This specimen consisted of CD8+ T cells from cultured PBMCs, obtained from culture after CMV antigen stimulation. The origin of the receptors is a human donor in good health (CMV status not recorded). Some clones in this sample may be carry-over from other donors' samples. Each CDR3 is given with its conserved first and last residue. Fields, in order: J gene, D gene, V gene, clone size, CDR3 DNA, CDR3 protein. A D gene is named only where the DNA matches it firmly. Rows give clone size only sometimes, using once, few, many, or a class for an expanded clone.

TRBJ1-2,TRBD1,TRBV29-1,-,TGCAGCGTTGAATTGGGCCCTCGGACAGGCGCTAACTATGGCTACACCTTC,CSVELGPRTGANYGYTF
TRBJ1-5,TRBD1,TRBV4-1,many,TGCGCCAGCAGCCAAATAGAAACAGGGGAAGGACGCCAGCCCCAGCATTTT,CASSQIETGEGRQPQHF
TRBJ2-1,TRBD1,TRBV9,-,TGTGCCAGCAGCGGCCGGGACAGTCGCGATGAGCAGTTCTTC,CASSGRDSRDEQFF
TRBJ2-1,-,TRBV7-8,many,TGTGCCAGCAGCCCAAGGCGGTTAGCGGATTTCTCCTACAATGAGCAGTTCTTC,CASSPRRLADFSYNEQFF
TRBJ1-1,-,TRBV10-3,-,TGTGCTGTAAAGGGCGGAGTGCCTGAAGCTTTCTTT,CAVKGGVPEAFF
TRBJ2-7,-,TRBV5-1,few,TGCGCCAGCAGCCGGACTGGCGAGCAGTACTTC,CASSRTGEQYF
TRBJ2-7,TRBD1,TRBV27,-,TGTGCCAGCAGCTTCTCGCCAGGGGGCGAGCAGTACTTC,CASSFSPGGEQYF
TRBJ2-2,-,TRBV20-1,-,TGCAGTGCTAGGATCCGTCAAGCCACCGGGGAGCTGTTTTTT,CSARIRQATGELFF
TRBJ1-2,TRBD1,TRBV7-2,-,TGTGCCAGCAGCCTAACAGGGGGCTTATATGGCTACACCTTC,CASSLTGGLYGYTF
TRBJ2-1,-,TRBV7-6,-,TGTGCCAGCAGCTACGCGCCTAAGGGTCCCTACAATGAGCAGTTCTTC,CASSYAPKGPYNEQFF
TRBJ1-5,TRBD1,TRBV7-8,-,TGTGCCAGCAGCAACGGACAGGGAATTCAAGACAATCAGCCCCAGCATTTT,CASSNGQGIQDNQPQHF
TRBJ2-1,TRBD2,TRBV20-1,-,TGCAGTGCTCCGCACTTAGGTAGCGGGAGGGCCGGTGAGCAGTTCTTC,CSAPHLGSGRAGEQFF
TRBJ2-2,-,TRBV28,many,TGTGCCAGCAGTTTATTTCAGTCGTCGAACACCGGGGAGCTGTTTTTT,CASSLFQSSNTGELFF
TRBJ2-7,TRBD2,TRBV9,-,TGTGCCAGCAGCGTAGGTAGCGGGGGATTTTACGAGCAGTACTTC,CASSVGSGGFYEQYF
TRBJ2-2,TRBD2,TRBV6-2/TRBV6-3,-,TGTGCCAGCAGTACCGGGACTAGTGGCGGGGAGCTGTTTTTT,CASSTGTSGGELFF
TRBJ2-1,TRBD2,TRBV2,once,TGTGCCAGTACTGGACTAGCGGGGCGGAGGGAGCAGTTCTTC,CASTGLAGRREQFF
TRBJ1-5,-,TRBV6-2/TRBV6-3,-,TGTGCCAGCAGTTATGGGGGGCAGTCGAATAGCAATCAGCCCCAGCATTTT,CASSYGGQSNSNQPQHF
TRBJ2-3,-,TRBV7-2,few,TGTGCCAGCAGCCAAAGTGCTGGTACGCAGTATTTT,CASSQSAGTQYF
TRBJ2-7,-,TRBV6-1,few,TGTGCCAGCGCGATAATAGCGGACTTTTACGAGCAGTACTTC,CASAIIADFYEQYF
TRBJ2-3,TRBD2,TRBV12-3/TRBV12-4,once,TGTGCCAGCAGTTTGTTAAGTAGCGGGGGATCAGATACGCAGTATTTT,CASSLLSSGGSDTQYF
TRBJ2-1,-,TRBV20-1,few,TGCAGTGCTAGAGATGACCATTATGAGCAGTTCTTC,CSARDDHYEQFF
TRBJ2-3,-,TRBV4-2,few,TGTGCCAGCAGCCAATGGGGAGGTCGGGGTGCCACAGATACGCAGTATTTT,CASSQWGGRGATDTQYF
TRBJ2-1,-,TRBV28,-,TGTGCCAGCAGTCTGGACTGGGGCTCCTACAATGAGCAGTTCTTC,CASSLDWGSYNEQFF
TRBJ2-5,TRBD1,TRBV7-2,-,TGTGCCAGCAGCTCACCCCGGGACAGGGAAGAGACCCAGTACTTC,CASSSPRDREETQYF
TRBJ1-5,-,TRBV6-5,-,TGTGCCAGCAGTTGGCCGACAGTCACTGGGAGTGTCAATCAGCCCCAGCATTTT,CASSWPTVTGSVNQPQHF
TRBJ2-1,-,TRBV7-2,-,TGTGCCAGCAGCAAGGGACCGGACAATGAGCAGTTCTTC,CASSKGPDNEQFF
TRBJ2-7,TRBD2,TRBV7-2,few,TGTGCCAGCAGCTTAAGACTAGCGGGTACCCTCGAGCAGTACTTC,CASSLRLAGTLEQYF
TRBJ2-7,TRBD1,TRBV5-5,-,TGTGCCAGCCTCCCAGGGGGAGTGGGGCGGGACGAGCAGTACTTC,CASLPGGVGRDEQYF
TRBJ2-1,-,TRBV6-8,-,TGTGCCAGCAGTGACCTGGGGAACTCCTACAATGAGCAGTTCTTC,CASSDLGNSYNEQFF
TRBJ1-4,-,TRBV7-8,-,TGTGCCAGCAGCTTAGCCCGGACTGCTCCTAATGAAAAACTGTTTTTT,CASSLARTAPNEKLFF
TRBJ1-5,-,TRBV4-3,-,TGCGCCAGCAGCCAGGTACTACGCAGGGTCGCTCAGCCCCAGCATTTT,CASSQVLRRVAQPQHF
TRBJ2-4,-,TRBV13,-,TGTGCCAGCAGCCCCGAGGGGGGTACGGCCAAAAACATTCAGTACTTC,CASSPEGGTAKNIQYF
TRBJ2-7,-,TRBV6-2/TRBV6-3,-,TGTGCCAGCAGTTACGCCCCGGACAGACCCTACGAGCAGTACTTC,CASSYAPDRPYEQYF
TRBJ1-2,-,TRBV7-2,many,TGTGCCAGCACCGATACTCGAACTAACTATGGCTACACCTTC,CASTDTRTNYGYTF
TRBJ2-2,TRBD2,TRBV7-8,-,TGTGCCAGCAGCCCGACTAGCGGAGGAGCCGGGGAGCTGTTTTTT,CASSPTSGGAGELFF
TRBJ1-1,TRBD1,TRBV7-6,-,TGTGCCAGCAGCACAGGACAGGGGGCCAGACGTAGCACTGAAGCTTTCTTT,CASSTGQGARRSTEAFF
TRBJ2-5,TRBD2,TRBV7-8,-,TGTGCCAGCACCCCCGGGGGGGGCGGAGAGACCCAGTACTTC,CASTPGGGGETQYF
TRBJ1-6,TRBD1,TRBV10-3,many,TGTGCCATCAGTCACAGGGGCTCTCCTAATTCACCCCTCCACTTT,CAISHRGSPNSPLHF
TRBJ2-3,-,TRBV12-5,-,TGTGCTAGTGGTTTGGCACCGATGGATACGCAGTATTTT,CASGLAPMDTQYF
TRBJ2-3,-,TRBV7-3,few,TGTGCCAGCAGCTCCCCTCTTACGCAGTATTTT,CASSSPLTQYF
TRBJ2-3,-,TRBV11-2,-,TGTGCCAGCAGCTTAGGGGAGACTTTCACAGATACGCAGTATTTT,CASSLGETFTDTQYF
TRBJ2-5,TRBD1,TRBV7-9,-,TGTGCCAGCAGTTCCGGACAGGGGACGATGGGGACCCAGTACTTC,CASSSGQGTMGTQYF
TRBJ1-1,-,TRBV7-3,few,TGTGCCAGCAGGTTGGGACAACTGAACACTGAAGCTTTCTTT,CASRLGQLNTEAFF
TRBJ2-1,TRBD2,TRBV6-2/TRBV6-3,many,TGTGCCAGCAGAGCGCTAGCGGGAGGTAATTTGGGTAATGAGCAGTTCTTC,CASRALAGGNLGNEQFF
TRBJ2-5,TRBD2,TRBV6-6,-,TGTGCCAGCAGTTACTCGACGGGACTAGCGGGAGGGCCGGTAGGCCAAGAGACCCAGTACTTC,CASSYSTGLAGGPVGQETQYF
TRBJ2-3,TRBD1,TRBV7-7,many,TGTGCCAGCAGTCAGACAGGGGGCACAGATACGCAGTATTTT,CASSQTGGTDTQYF